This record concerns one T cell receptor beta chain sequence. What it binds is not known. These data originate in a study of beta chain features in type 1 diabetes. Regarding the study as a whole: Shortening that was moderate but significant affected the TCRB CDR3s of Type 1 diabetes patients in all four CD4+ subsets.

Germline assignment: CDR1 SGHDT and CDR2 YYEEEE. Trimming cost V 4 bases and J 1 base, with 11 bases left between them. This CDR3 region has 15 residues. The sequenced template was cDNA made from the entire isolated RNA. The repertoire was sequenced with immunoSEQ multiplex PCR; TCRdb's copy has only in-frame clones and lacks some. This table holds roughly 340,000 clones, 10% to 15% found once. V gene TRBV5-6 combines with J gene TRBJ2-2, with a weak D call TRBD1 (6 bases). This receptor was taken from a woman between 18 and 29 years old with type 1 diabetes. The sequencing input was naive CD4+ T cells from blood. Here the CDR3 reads CASSTVTGNTGELFF. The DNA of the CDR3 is TGTGCCAGCAGCACTGTGACAGGGAACACCGGGGAGCTGTTTTTT.